The next 27 T cell receptor beta chains were all read from a single sample in a study of T cell repertoires in ileal Crohn's disease. Only in-frame clones appear in the TCRdb table, and some are missing; sequencing was by immunoSEQ multiplex PCR. The sample records about 5,500 clones, about 80% being singletons. As for time point: inflamed ileum from the surgical specimen. Sequenced input: ileal tissue. Receptors originate from an adult with Crohn's disease.

The chain is built from TRBV6-1 and TRBJ2-6; maybe TRBD1 (6 bases). The length of the CDR3 is 15 residues. Looked up from germline, CDR1 is MNHNS and CDR2 is SASEGT. Trimming shortened V by 6 bases and J by 0 bases, and 9 bases separated the two germline ends. The chain's CDR3 is CASREQGSGANVLTF. In DNA, the CDR3 is TGTGCCAGCAGGGAACAGGGCTCTGGGGCCAACGTCCTGACTTTC.

V usage is TRBV7-9 and J usage is TRBJ1-1; D ambiguous. Trimming removed 3 bases at V and 1 base at J, with 3 bases between. Germline V CDR1 and CDR2: SEHNR, FQNEAQ (reference sequence). The CDR3 spans 12 residues. The CDR3: CASSFENTEAFF. The CDR3 coding sequence is TGTGCCAGCAGCTTCGAGAACACTGAAGCTTTCTTT.

The chain couples TRBV6-5 to TRBJ2-7; TRBD1 aligns across 9 bases. The CDR3 has 14 amino acids. Germline CDR1 reads MNHEY; CDR2 reads SVGAGI. The V segment lost 2 bases and the J segment 4 bases; nucleotides outside the gene matches: 3. The CDR3 DNA reads as TGTGCCAGCAGTTACAGAGGACAGGGGTACGAGCAGTACTTC. This encodes CASSYRGQGYEQYF.

This clone was recorded once. The V and J genes are TRBV7-9 and TRBJ2-1, with D hard to call. Trimming took 5 bases from V and 1 from J, leaving 9 bases between them. Germline V gene sequence: CDR1 SEHNR, CDR2 FQNEAQ (reference sequence). The CDR3 is made up of 14 amino acids. DNA of the CDR3: TGTGCCAGCAGCCCGACAACGTCCTACAATGAGCAGTTCTTC. This encodes CASSPTTSYNEQFF. Full variable domain (remainder filled in from reference TRBV7-9 and TRBJ2-1): DTGVSQNPRHKITKRGQNVTFRCDPISEHNRLYWYRQTLGQGPEFLTYFQNEAQLEKSRLLSDRFSAERPKGSFSTLEIQRTEQGDSAMYLCASSPTTSYNEQFFGPGTRLTVL.

The chain recombines TRBV7-3 with TRBJ1-1, with D tentatively TRBD1 (5 bases). V was trimmed by 5 bases and J by 0 bases, leaving 10 bases between them. Germline lookup yields CDR1 SGHTA and CDR2 FQGTGA. This CDR3 spans 14 amino acids. In DNA, the CDR3 is TGTGCCAGCAGCCCGGGACGGATGAACACTGAAGCTTTCTTT. Amino acid sequence: CASSPGRMNTEAFF.

In this sample, this clone turned up a few times. CDR3 sequence (DNA): TGTGCCTGGAGTGTACCAGGGGGAGGTAATAATTCACCCCTCCACTTT. Translation gives CAWSVPGGGNNSPLHF. The chain employs TRBV30 and TRBJ1-6; 7 positions match TRBD1. Germline V gene lookup returns CDR1 GTSNPN and CDR2 SVGIG (reference sequence). The CDR3 covers 16 residues. V lost 0 bases to trimming and J lost 5 bases; unmatched junction nucleotides: 7.

This chain connects TRBV29-1 to TRBJ2-7; 7 nucleotides agree with TRBD2. Germline V gene data show CDR1 as SQVTM and CDR2 as ANQGSEA. The CDR3 runs to 15 residues. V lost 7 bases, J lost 5 bases, and 17 bases stayed unmatched. The CDR3 bases are TGCAGCGACATCGTAAGGCAGCGGGGCATCCACGAGCAGTACTTC. Translated: CSDIVRQRGIHEQYF.

The chain has TRBV5-1 and TRBJ1-1; D gene unclear. This CDR3 spans 14 amino acids. V was shortened by 5 bases and J by 0 bases, with 11 bases between the two germline ends. Germline loops: CDR1 SGHRS, CDR2 YFSETQ. CDR3 amino acids: CASSVQYMNTEAFF. CDR3 DNA sequence: TGCGCCAGCAGTGTGCAATACATGAACACTGAAGCTTTCTTT.

The rearrangement uses TRBV9 and TRBJ1-2; D is unclear. CDR3 length: 15 amino acids. CDR1 SGDLS and CDR2 YYNGEE come from the germline V gene. Trimming shortened V by 4 bases and J by 1 base, and 14 bases separated the two germline ends. This CDR3 is CASSPSAVNNYGYTF. The CDR3 nucleotides are TGTGCCAGCAGCCCCTCAGCGGTTAATAACTATGGCTACACCTTC. Drawing the rest from reference TRBV9 and TRBJ1-2, the complete variable domain is DSGVTQTPKHLITATGQRVTLRCSPRSGDLSVYWYQQSLDQGLQFLIQYYNGEERAKGNILERFSAQQFPDLHSELNLSSLELGDSALYFCASSPSAVNNYGYTFGSGTRLTVV.

The genes are TRBV7-9 and TRBJ1-2, with TRBD1 matching 12 bases. Germline assignment: CDR1 SEHNR and CDR2 FQNEAQ (reference sequence). This CDR3 region has 15 residues. The junction had 8 bases not matched to a gene; V was cut back by 5 bases and J by 7 bases. CDR3 bases: TGTGCCAGCAGCCAAGGGACAGGGGGCGCCTTTGGCTACACCTTC. It translates to CASSQGTGGAFGYTF. Combining the CDR3 with reference TRBV7-9 and TRBJ1-2 gives the whole variable domain DTGVSQNPRHKITKRGQNVTFRCDPISEHNRLYWYRQTLGQGPEFLTYFQNEAQLEKSRLLSDRFSAERPKGSFSTLEIQRTEQGDSAMYLCASSQGTGGAFGYTFGSGTRLTVV.

The chain uses TRBV7-8 and TRBJ2-1; D gene unclear. Germline V CDR1 and CDR2: SGHVS, FQNEAQ. With 3 bases removed from V and 4 bases from J, the gap between germline ends came to 16 bases. CDR3 length: 16 residues. For the CDR3, the DNA is TGTGCCAGCAGCTTGACGACGGGCCCCTATTACAATGAGCAGTTCTTC. It specifies CASSLTTGPYYNEQFF.

V and J are TRBV27 and TRBJ1-1, with TRBD1 matching 7 bases. The CDR3 is 14 amino acids. Germline V gives CDR1 MNHEY, CDR2 SMNVEV (reference sequence). V was pared by 4 bases and J by 3 bases, with 5 bases of the junction left unmatched. This CDR3 is CASSSQGGHTEAFF. CDR3 DNA sequence: TGTGCCAGCAGTTCGCAGGGGGGCCACACTGAAGCTTTCTTT.

This clone was detected once. The V gene is TRBV4-3, the J gene TRBJ1-3, with 7 bases that match TRBD1. V was pared by 2 bases and J by 0 bases, with 7 bases of the junction left unmatched. Per germline, CDR1 LGHNA and CDR2 YSLEER. This CDR3 has 17 residues. The CDR3 is CASSQNHRGSSGNTIYF. In DNA, the CDR3 is TGCGCCAGCAGCCAAAACCACAGGGGCAGCTCTGGAAACACCATATATTTT.

The V call is TRBV27, the J call TRBJ2-7, with D tentatively TRBD1 (7 bases). This CDR3 is 13 amino acids long. Trimming took 6 bases from V and 5 from J, leaving 14 bases between them. Germline V lookup: CDR1 MNHEY, CDR2 SMNVEV (reference sequence). CDR3 sequence reads: CASSPQGRNEQYF. Written as DNA, the CDR3 is TGTGCCAGCAGCCCACAGGGGAGGAACGAGCAGTACTTC.

This sequence joins TRBV15 and TRBJ2-1; TRBD2 is a possible D gene (6 bases). This CDR3 has 16 amino acids. The V gene lost 0 bases and the J gene lost 6 bases, with 15 bases spanning the gap. Germline-derived CDR1 and CDR2 are LNHNV and YYDKDF (reference sequence). In nucleotides, the CDR3 is TGTGCCACCAGCAGAGATCCTCGGGGGAGACTCAATGAGCAGTTCTTC. Protein sequence: CATSRDPRGRLNEQFF. The full variable domain, in which reference TRBV15 and TRBJ2-1 provide the parts outside the CDR3, is DAMVIQNPRYQVTQFGKPVTLSCSQTLNHNVMYWYQQKSSQAPKLLFHYYDKDFNNEADTPDNFQSRRPNTSFCFLDIRSPGLGDTAMYLCATSRDPRGRLNEQFFGPGTRLTVL.

The V call is TRBV7-8, the J call TRBJ2-7; 7 bases agree with TRBD1. This CDR3 is 15 amino acids long. V lost 6 bases and J lost 1; bases outside the gene matches: 9. Germline assignment: CDR1 SGHVS and CDR2 FQNEAQ. CDR3 coding DNA: TGTGCCAGCAGACTGTACACAGGGGAATCCTACGAGCAGTACTTC. It yields the protein CASRLYTGESYEQYF. Full variable domain (rest looked up from reference TRBV7-8 and TRBJ2-7): GAGVSQSPRYKVAKRGQDVALRCDPISGHVSLFWYQQALGQGPEFLTYFQNEAQLDKSGLPSDRFFAERPEGSVSTLKIQRTQQEDSAVYLCASRLYTGESYEQYFGPGTRLTVT.

The V call is TRBV6-1, the J call TRBJ1-2; TRBD1 matches 7 bases. After removal of 6 bases from V and 5 bases from J, the junction contained 0 bases not matched to a gene. Germline lookup yields CDR1 MNHNS and CDR2 SASEGT. The CDR3 is 11 residues long. The CDR3 protein is CASRTGYGYTF. The CDR3 region has the DNA TGTGCCAGCAGGACAGGGTATGGCTACACCTTC.

The chain employs TRBV5-1 and TRBJ1-2, with 9 bases lining up with TRBD1. The V and J ends lost 4 bases and 0 bases, in that order; junction bases with no gene match: 4. Germline V lookup: CDR1 SGHRS, CDR2 YFSETQ. The CDR3 runs to 15 residues. For the CDR3, the DNA is TGCGCCAGCAGCCCTCGGGACAGGGCTAACTATGGCTACACCTTC. Residues: CASSPRDRANYGYTF.

This clone was seen once. V and J are TRBV6-1 and TRBJ1-2; perhaps TRBD1 as D (6 bases). Germline V CDR1 and CDR2: MNHNS, SASEGT. V was trimmed by 6 bases and J by 4 bases, leaving 12 bases between them. The CDR3 contains 13 residues. The CDR3 DNA sequence: TGTGCCAGCAGCCCACAGGGCCTCTATGGCTACACCTTC. This translates into CASSPQGLYGYTF.

This clone was seen only a few times. The chain couples TRBV11-3 to TRBJ1-1; unclear D gene. CDR3 length: 13 amino acids. Trimming took off 6 bases at V and 3 bases at J, with 11 bases between the two ends. The V gene's germline CDR1 is SGHNT and CDR2 YENEEA. CDR3 loop: CASSLSSYTEAFF. The CDR3 DNA reads TGTGCCAGCAGTCTGTCGAGTTACACTGAAGCTTTCTTT.

The rearrangement joins TRBV10-3 to TRBJ2-3; no firm D call. The length of the CDR3 is 12 residues. The ends were cut back, 0 bases at V and 4 bases at J, with 2 bases in the middle. The germline gives CDR1 ENHRY, CDR2 SYGVKD. The CDR3 sequence: CAISESPDTQYF. CDR3 nucleotide sequence: TGTGCCATCAGTGAGTCTCCAGATACGCAGTATTTT.

The V and J genes are TRBV19 and TRBJ1-2; D is possibly TRBD1 (5 bases). V lost 10 bases, J lost 4 bases, and 16 bases lay in between. CDR3 size: 13 residues. Germline CDR1 reads LNHDA; CDR2 reads SQIVND (reference sequence). CDR3 nucleotide sequence: TGTGCCACCCAATCTGGGCAGGGCTATGGCTACACCTTC. Residues: CATQSGQGYGYTF.

J is TRBJ2-3 and V is TRBV4-2; D gene unclear. The CDR3 spans 14 residues. V gave up 1 base and J gave up 5 bases, with 10 bases separating them. Germline CDR1 and CDR2: LGHNA and YNFKEQ. CDR3 sequence reads: CASSQALRGDTQYF. The CDR3 region has the DNA TGTGCCAGCAGCCAAGCTTTGCGTGGAGATACGCAGTATTTT.

The chain employs TRBV7-9 and TRBJ1-5; no clear D. The CDR3 is 12 residues long. Germline V gene sequence: CDR1 SEHNR, CDR2 FQNEAQ (reference sequence). The V end was cut by 4 bases, the J end by 7 bases, with 8 bases between. The chain's CDR3 is CASSYLDQPQHF. Written as DNA, the CDR3 is TGTGCCAGCAGCTACCTCGACCAGCCCCAGCATTTT.

In nucleotides, the CDR3 is TGCGCCAGCAGCTTGGTAAGATCCTACGAGCAGTACTTC. It yields the protein CASSLVRSYEQYF. This chain uses TRBV5-1 with TRBJ2-7; no definite D call. Per the germline V gene, CDR1 is SGHRS and CDR2 is YFSETQ. V lost 0 bases and J lost 1, with 5 bases in between. The CDR3 loop spans 13 amino acids.

The chain links TRBV5-1 to TRBJ2-3; D may be TRBD2 (7 bases). V dropped 6 bases and J dropped 3 bases, with 17 bases sitting between them. Germline V gene data show CDR1 as SGHRS and CDR2 as YFSETQ. The CDR3 covers 15 residues. The chain's CDR3 is CASKIFGGLTDTQYF. The CDR3 nucleotides read TGCGCCAGCAAAATTTTCGGGGGGCTGACAGATACGCAGTATTTT.

The J gene is TRBJ2-7, the V gene TRBV5-1, with 7 nucleotides matching TRBD2. Germline V CDR1 and CDR2: SGHRS, YFSETQ. The V and J ends lost 3 bases and 2 bases, in that order; junction bases with no gene match: 14. The CDR3 sequence is 17 residues long. The CDR3 here is CASSWGGGRSLTYEQYF. The CDR3 DNA is TGCGCCAGCAGCTGGGGGGGAGGACGGAGCCTTACCTACGAGCAGTACTTC.